This T cell receptor beta chain was retrieved from a study of blood T cell repertoires in COVID-19 (dated by TCRdb to the early 2020s). About the full investigation: Samples from collaborators originated in the United States, Italy and Spain and spanned both the acute and convalescent phases of COVID-19. The prospective study material was composed of cDNA or gDNA derived from T cells, B-cell-depleted T cells, or PBMCs. The dataset comprised deeply sampled blood TCRbeta repertoires from subjects exposed to, actively infected with, or recovered from COVID-19. The repertoires were released in a freely available public database meant as a resource for research on the immune response to SARS-CoV-2. Samples came from the ongoing ImmuneRACE study (first 160 participants) plus 1,254 subjects from 6 global collaborators. Nearly every sample came with metadata listing a de-identified subject ID, COVID-19 status, age in years and sex. HLA class I and class II types, where available, came from metadata supplied by the sample provider rather than from assay-based typing.

Concerning this clone: Its antigen has not been determined. No quality values exist for individual bases; no much larger clone is one base distant.

The immunoSEQ Assay, a bias-controlled multiplex PCR, was used to amplify TCRbeta CDR3 regions from genomic DNA. From the authors' description of their analysis: Nucleated cell counts per sample were estimated from amplification of reference gene primers within the assay. Sequence reads were collapsed and filtered to measure the absolute abundance of every unique TCRbeta CDR3 rearrangement. Productive Simpson clonality was computed per sample as the square root of Simpson's diversity index over productive rearrangements. The table comes from immuneACCESS by way of TCRdb, which keeps in-frame sequences with V and J called. Part of the clones is missing from these tables; in studies checked, under half for an unresolved V gene and the rest for unknown reasons. The V and J calls and clone size were taken over from that table, and D and trimming were inferred from the DNA. This sample gives around 110,000 clones in total; just under 85% of them show up just once. The ten largest clones take up over 6% of the sample.

V and J lose 2 bases and 0 bases, and a span of 17 bases separates them. CDR1 and CDR2 are read off the germline V gene as SNHLY and FYNNEI. The CDR3, cysteine through phenylalanine, is 17 amino acids long. Only the CDR3 DNA stays, 51 bases, in frame from base 1. Points the paper makes about the study in general: The quantity of clinical and demographic metadata differed by source and by participant and was supplied without curation.

Each collaborating institution followed its own protocols to collect whole blood in K2EDTA tubes. For TCRbeta analysis, collaborators shipped samples in one of three forms: frozen whole blood, isolated PBMCs, or DNA extracted from either of those sample types. The sequenced sample consisted of peripheral blood. The sequence derives from a man between 65 and 79 years old with active or convalescent COVID-19. The chain is made from TRBV2 and TRBJ2-7; no confident D gene assignment can be made. The sequenced DNA: TGTGCCAGCAGTGAACTAGGCGCTCTACTGAGCTCCTACGAGCAGTACTTC. It translates to CASSELGALLSSYEQYF.